These 10 T cell receptor beta chains were all obtained from the same sample, sequenced in a study of memory CD4+ T cells and cytomegalovirus serostatus. Generated by immunoSEQ multiplex PCR, the TCRdb table keeps only in-frame clones and is missing some. The table shows about 61,000 clones, with more than 75% occurring only once. Single viable CD3+CD4+CD8-CD45RO+ cells were sorted as the memory CD4+ T cells. The sample taken for sequencing was memory CD4+ T cells from blood. These receptors all stem from an adult in good health and CMV-seronegative.

This rearrangement joins TRBV19 to TRBJ1-3; D is undetermined. This CDR3 region has 16 residues. The germline V gene has CDR1 LNHDA and CDR2 SQIVND (reference sequence). The ends were cut back, 0 bases at V and 0 bases at J, with 9 bases in the middle. CDR3 sequence reads: CASSIEFRLSGNTIYF. As DNA, the CDR3 is TGTGCCAGTAGTATAGAATTTCGACTCTCTGGAAACACCATATATTTT.

The chain recombines TRBV5-1 with TRBJ1-1; 9 positions agree with TRBD1. The CDR3 sequence is 14 residues long. The V gene end was trimmed by 3 bases and the J gene end by 5 bases; junction bases not matched to a gene: 5. Germline CDR1 SGHRS, CDR2 YFSETQ. CDR3 protein: CASSSTGGLTEAFF. In DNA, the CDR3 is TGCGCCAGCAGCTCGACAGGGGGGTTAACTGAAGCTTTCTTT.

Note on this clone: In the same sample, other DNA sequences code for this CDR3. This chain joins TRBV2 and TRBJ2-7, with D unresolved. Germline V gene sequence: CDR1 SNHLY, CDR2 FYNNEI. This CDR3 has 12 residues. Between the trimmed V and J ends, which lost 5 bases and 1 base, there was a span of 6 bases. The CDR3 is CASSSTSYEQYF. In DNA, the CDR3 is TGTGCCAGCAGTTCCACGTCCTACGAGCAGTACTTC.

This chain uses TRBV11-2 with TRBJ2-3, with D perhaps matching TRBD2 (6 bases). Germline V gene lookup returns CDR1 SGHAT and CDR2 FQNNGV. V was trimmed by 5 bases and J by 1 base, leaving 16 bases between them. The CDR3 runs to 16 residues. The CDR3 DNA follows: TGTGCCAGCAGCCGCGGGACTCAAAGGCGCACAGATACGCAGTATTTT. Amino acids: CASSRGTQRRTDTQYF.

This chain links TRBV5-1 with TRBJ2-1, with 8 bases matching TRBD2. The CDR3 is 14 amino acids. Looked up from germline, CDR1 is SGHRS and CDR2 is YFSETQ. V lost 4 bases to trimming and J lost 4 bases; unmatched junction nucleotides: 4. The CDR3 coding sequence is TGCGCCAGCAGCCCGACTAGCGCTTACAATGAGCAGTTCTTC. Amino acid sequence: CASSPTSAYNEQFF.

In its sample, this clone was seen once. The chain uses TRBV11-2 and TRBJ2-5, with D possibly TRBD2 on 5 matching bases. V dropped 1 base and J dropped 5 bases, with 14 bases sitting between them. The germline V gene has CDR1 SGHAT and CDR2 FQNNGV. The CDR3 totals 15 residues. The CDR3 region is CASSLVASPAETQYF. DNA of the CDR3: TGTGCCAGCAGCTTAGTGGCTAGCCCGGCCGAGACCCAGTACTTC.

The chain recombines TRBV18 with TRBJ2-7, with 7 bases aligning to TRBD1. The CDR3 is 12 residues long. The V gene end was trimmed by 4 bases and the J gene end by 3 bases; junction bases not matched to a gene: 0. Per the germline V gene, CDR1 is KGHSH and CDR2 is LQKENI. The CDR3: CASSRDSYEQYF. CDR3 DNA sequence: TGTGCCAGCTCACGGGACAGCTACGAGCAGTACTTC.

This chain links TRBV5-1 with TRBJ2-3; D not resolved. Germline V gives CDR1 SGHRS, CDR2 YFSETQ. This CDR3 has 16 residues. V shed 0 bases and J shed 4 bases, with 15 bases lying between them. DNA for the CDR3: TGCGCCAGCAGCTTGGAGCGTCGGCAGGCCCCAGATACGCAGTATTTT. It yields the protein CASSLERRQAPDTQYF.

The rearrangement joins TRBV6-1 to TRBJ2-5; D is perhaps TRBD1 (5 bases). Trimming pared 6 bases from V and 7 bases from J, leaving 18 bases between. The CDR3 is 14 amino acids. The germline V gene has CDR1 MNHNS and CDR2 SASEGT. CDR3 sequence (DNA): TGTGCCAGCAGGGTCGGACACGGGCTAGGGACCCAGTACTTC. It yields the protein CASRVGHGLGTQYF.

J is TRBJ1-6 and V is TRBV5-1; D is unresolved. The CDR3 is 16 amino acids. Per the germline V gene, CDR1 is SGHRS and CDR2 is YFSETQ. Trimming cost V 4 bases and J 6 bases, with 17 bases left between them. CDR3 sequence: CASSRTSGAGNSPLHF. The CDR3 DNA sequence: TGCGCCAGCAGCCGCACGTCCGGCGCCGGTAATTCACCCCTCCACTTT.